Shown below are 14 T cell receptor beta chains from a single sample sequenced in a study of T cells in Graves' hyperthyroidism and ophthalmopathy (dated by TCRdb to between 2018 and 2021). Library prep was done by multiplex PCR. Data came from an Illumina HiSeq 2000. The TCR beta CDR3 regions were amplified from the RNA transcripts. The TCR CDR3 was subjected to a first round of RT-PCR using the HTBI primer set and the Qiagen OneStep RT-PCR kit. The public reads were reanalyzed by TCRdb: fastp trimming at Q25, MiXCR alignment, in-frame beta chains only. Here each entry gathers all rows of one CDR3 protein and keeps the most common genes and DNA. The sample table lists about 560,000 distinct CDR3 sequences, 16% of them with a count of one. 15% to 20% of the sample goes to the ten largest clones. Sequenced input: blood. The receptors were sampled from a young woman with Graves' hyperthyroidism.

This clonotype appeared many times. The chain has TRBV7-3 and TRBJ2-5; 8 bases are a match to TRBD2. Germline assignment: CDR1 SGHTA and CDR2 FQGTGA. There are 15 residues in the CDR3. V lost 4 bases to trimming and J lost 4 bases; unmatched junction nucleotides: 8. CDR3 amino acids: CASSSTGTRGETQYF. CDR3 in DNA: TGTGCCAGCAGCTCGACCGGGACTAGAGGAGAGACCCAGTACTTC. Filled out from reference TRBV7-3 and TRBJ2-5, the complete variable domain reads GAGVSQTPSNKVTEKGKYVELRCDPISGHTALYWYRQSLGQGPEFLIYFQGTGAADDSGLPNDRFFAVRPEGSVSTLKIQRTERGDSAVYLCASSSTGTRGETQYFGPGTRLLVL.

This clonotype was detected many times. The V gene is TRBV3-1, the J gene TRBJ2-1; perhaps TRBD1 as D (5 bases). V gave up 7 bases and J gave up 6 bases, with 19 bases separating them. This CDR3 contains 15 residues. Germline CDR1 is LGHDT and CDR2 is YNNKEL (reference sequence). The CDR3 nucleotides are TGTGCCAGCAATCGAGAAGGTGGGGCCCCCAATGAGCAGTTCTTC. Its translation is CASNREGGAPNEQFF.

There are a few counts of this clonotype. The J gene is TRBJ1-4, the V gene TRBV7-9; D is undetermined. This CDR3 spans 12 amino acids. Trimming removed 2 bases at V and 6 bases at J, with 4 bases between. Per germline, CDR1 SEHNR and CDR2 FQNEAQ (reference sequence). The CDR3 is CASSLLDEKLFF. The CDR3 nucleotides are TGTGCCAGCAGCTTATTAGATGAAAAACTGTTTTTT. Drawing the rest from reference TRBV7-9 and TRBJ1-4, the complete variable domain is DTGVSQNPRHKITKRGQNVTFRCDPISEHNRLYWYRQTLGQGPEFLTYFQNEAQLEKSRLLSDRFSAERPKGSFSTLEIQRTEQGDSAMYLCASSLLDEKLFFGSGTQLSVL.

This chain connects TRBV15 to TRBJ2-1; D is ambiguous. The CDR3 has 12 amino acids. V was pared by 1 base and J by 4 bases, with 2 bases between. The germline CDR1 and CDR2 sequences are LNHNV and YYDKDF (reference sequence). The CDR3 sequence is CATSRGYNEQFF. CDR3 in DNA: TGTGCCACCAGCAGAGGGTACAATGAGCAGTTCTTC.

This chain joins TRBV12-3 or TRBV12-4 and TRBJ2-7; D gene uncertain. V was shortened by 3 bases and J by 5 bases, with 14 bases between the two germline ends. The CDR3 length is 14 residues. The DNA for the CDR3 is TGTGCCAGCAGTTTTTCAAGGGCCCCCCACGAGCAGTACTTC. This codes for CASSFSRAPHEQYF.

A note on this clonotype: This sequence may be a read error, since a much larger clone differs from it by one base. This rearrangement joins TRBV7-9 to TRBJ2-5; tentatively, D is TRBD1 or TRBD2 (5 bases each). The CDR3 consists of 15 residues. CDR1 SEHNR and CDR2 FQNEAQ come from the germline V gene (reference sequence). V lost 0 bases and J lost 9, with 17 bases in between. The CDR3 nucleotides read TGTGCCAGCAGCTTAGCGTCCGGGGAGTTGGGGGCCCAGTACTTC. Translation: CASSLASGELGAQYF.

J is TRBJ2-3 and V is TRBV24-1, with a weak D call TRBD1 (5 bases). Germline values: CDR1 KGHDR, CDR2 SFDVKD. Between the trimmed V and J ends, which lost 4 bases and 5 bases, there was a span of 24 bases. The CDR3 is 18 amino acids. For the CDR3, the DNA is TGTGCCACCAGTGAGCCCCCTATGACAGCACACACCAGAGATACGCAGTATTTT. Protein sequence: CATSEPPMTAHTRDTQYF.

The table lists this clonotype with many counts. The rearrangement uses TRBV2 and TRBJ2-1; a possible D gene is TRBD2 (5 bases). The V gene's germline CDR1 is SNHLY and CDR2 FYNNEI. The CDR3 length is 15 residues. The V and J ends lost 3 bases and 9 bases respectively, with 18 bases between them. As DNA, the CDR3 is TGTGCCAGCAGTGATGGTGGGCTAGCCTCCGCTGAGCAGTTCTTC. Protein: CASSDGGLASAEQFF.

The J gene is TRBJ2-7, the V gene TRBV10-3; 8 bases agree with TRBD2. The CDR3 loop spans 15 amino acids. The germline V gene has CDR1 ENHRY and CDR2 SYGVKD. Unmatched junction bases numbered 8, after V lost 5 bases and J lost 2 bases. The CDR3: CAISKLAGGAYEQYF. The CDR3 region has the DNA TGTGCCATCAGTAAACTGGCGGGAGGCGCCTACGAGCAGTACTTC.

This clonotype occurred many times. The DNA for the CDR3 is TGTGCCAGTGCTAGCGCCCCAAGGGACTCCTACGAGCAGTACTTC. This gives the protein CASASAPRDSYEQYF. This rearrangement joins TRBV5-5 to TRBJ2-7; maybe TRBD2 (6 bases). Germline V gene data show CDR1 as SGHKS and CDR2 as YYEKEE (reference sequence). Trimming removed 8 bases at V and 0 bases at J, with 18 bases between. CDR3 length equals 15 residues.

This chain connects TRBV10-3 to TRBJ1-2; 9 nucleotides match TRBD1. The CDR3 has 18 residues. J gave up 6 bases and V 7 bases, and 21 bases lay outside the gene matches. CDR1 and CDR2 (germline): ENHRY, SYGVKD. The CDR3 region is CAITDTGTGSRLVNGYTF. As DNA, the CDR3 is TGTGCCATCACTGATACCGGGACAGGGTCCCGGCTAGTCAATGGCTACACCTTC.

This clonotype occurred many times. CDR3: CASSRDGQETQYF. The CDR3 DNA reads TGTGCCAGCAGCCGGGACGGTCAAGAGACCCAGTACTTC. The chain employs TRBV2 and TRBJ2-5; D may match TRBD1 or TRBD2 (5 bases each). The V and J ends lost 6 bases and 2 bases respectively, with 10 bases between them. Germline V gene sequence: CDR1 SNHLY, CDR2 FYNNEI. CDR3 size: 13 residues.

The V call is TRBV9, the J call TRBJ2-3; no firm D call. Trimming pared 4 bases from V and 0 bases from J, leaving 9 bases between. Germline V gives CDR1 SGDLS, CDR2 YYNGEE. The CDR3 spans 14 residues. CDR3 region: CASSPIPSTDTQYF. DNA for the CDR3: TGTGCCAGCAGCCCGATTCCTAGCACAGATACGCAGTATTTT. The full variable domain, in which reference TRBV9 and TRBJ2-3 provide the parts outside the CDR3, is DSGVTQTPKHLITATGQRVTLRCSPRSGDLSVYWYQQSLDQGLQFLIQYYNGEERAKGNILERFSAQQFPDLHSELNLSSLELGDSALYFCASSPIPSTDTQYFGPGTRLTVL.

This clonotype appeared a few times. The gene calls are TRBV28 and TRBJ2-1; D perhaps matches TRBD2 (5 bases). Germline V lookup: CDR1 MDHEN, CDR2 SYDVKM. Deletions cut 3 bases from V and 8 bases from J, with 8 bases between. The CDR3 spans 12 residues. The CDR3 here is CASSLRVDEQFF. As DNA, the CDR3 is TGTGCCAGCAGTTTGAGGGTGGATGAGCAGTTCTTC.